What follows is one TCR beta chain and its context. This clonotype was observed at least ten times. This receptor's antigen is unknown. There are no base qualities to consult, and no much larger clone falls within one base. Only healthy Caucasian donors were included. Three unrelated non-twin adults were also sequenced: a male aged 18 to 30, a male aged 50 to 59 and a female aged 50 to 59. Miltenyi CD45RO+ enrichment and human naive T-cell isolation kits were used to isolate memory (CD45RO+) and naive T cells from PBMC. The source of the sample is a study of identical twins (dated by TCRdb to between 2015 and 2016). The study in broad terms: The study deep-sequenced TCR alpha and beta repertoires from monozygotic twins, unrelated adults of various ages and cord blood to test whether fetal clonotypes persist. Replicate twin experiments were performed at different times using different library preparation protocols to rule out contamination. General conclusions and limits of the study: Abundant cord blood beta clonotypes had fewer insertions, young adult naive repertoires showed a similar but weaker trend, and memory repertoires showed no such trend. Invariant T cells such as MAIT and iNKT could partly confound zero-insertion analyses, though diverse VJ usage argued against this for most clonotypes. Conclusions relied on cross-sectional statistical analysis, since the same donors could not be followed over many years. Out-of-frame TCR alpha sequences shared between twins showed an excess of low generation-probability sequences compared with coincidental sharing between unrelated individuals. Recombination models systematically underestimated out-of-frame TCR alpha sharing in monozygotic twins but agreed with sharing between unrelated individuals. Excess twin sharing in beta out-of-frame sequences was weaker because fewer shared sequences lowered the signal-to-noise ratio.

From the cysteine through the phenylalanine, the CDR3 covers 14 amino acids. Only CDR3 DNA remains: 42 bases, in frame from the first base. V and J are trimmed by 2 bases and 4 bases, and the gene matches miss 2 bases of the junction. CDR1 SGHRS and CDR2 YFSETQ were looked up in the germline V gene. Libraries came from 5' RACE. TCRdb records Illumina HiSeq 2000 as the sequencer. Template switching added a universal primer binding site, and the final cDNA carried a unique molecular identifier that allowed TCR cDNA molecules to be counted accurately. First-strand cDNA for TCR alpha and beta chains was synthesized from specific primers in the conserved constant-segment region. To control for contamination, each cDNA library was double barcoded with a SMART-Mk sample barcode plus Illumina barcodes. TruSeq adapter sequences along with Illumina sample barcodes were introduced in two successive PCR steps. TCR alpha and beta cDNA libraries were sequenced on the Illumina HiSeq platform with custom primers. In the original analysis: Raw reads were processed with MiGEC to extract unique molecular identifiers, and MiXCR was used to determine CDR3 positions. Recombination models were inferred per individual with the repgenHMM and IGoR tools using an EM algorithm. The analysis of shared clonotypes was done with the tcR package in R, with sharing normalized by the product of cloneset sizes. Out-of-frame nonproductive sequences were analyzed to study raw recombination free of thymic and clonal selection effects. TCRdb ran its own pipeline on the public reads, namely fastp trimming at Q25 and MiXCR clone calling, and kept in-frame beta chains. Entries that share a CDR3 protein sequence are merged under the most common genes and DNA. What appears here as the V and J calls and clone size reflects TCRdb's work, not the paper's. For this sample the table gives around 670,000 distinct CDR3 sequences, of which around 6% were detected only once. About 1.8% of the sample rests with the top ten.

Source material: naive T cells sorted from blood. The sample's cell subset or site label, in plain terms: cells isolated with a human naive T-cell isolation kit. Recombination linked TRBV5-1 to TRBJ2-5, with 10 bases matching TRBD2. The clonotype originates from a man younger than 35 in good health. The CDR3 is CASSLRTSGETQYF. The base sequence is TGCGCCAGCAGCTTACGGACTAGCGGAGAGACCCAGTACTTC.